The 10 T cell receptor beta chains below all came from one sample that was sequenced in a study of shared clonotypes between healthy human individuals. Data came from immunoSEQ multiplex PCR; TCRdb stores just in-frame clones and leaves some out. The sample has about 2 million clones; roughly 95% are singletons. CD45RO-negative cells were positively selected for CCR7, leaving out terminally differentiated effector memory CD45RA+ cells. The specimen was naive CD8+ T cells sorted from blood. These receptors were taken from a young man in good health.

The CDR3 DNA is TGTGCCAGCAGCTTAACAGGGGACCCCGCCATTCAGTACTTC. Translation gives CASSLTGDPAIQYF. The chain links TRBV6-5 to TRBJ2-4; 7 nucleotides match TRBD1. Germline CDR1 MNHEY, CDR2 SVGAGI. Germline trimming cut 6 bases from V and 9 bases from J; bases unmatched to any gene: 11. The CDR3 loop spans 14 amino acids.

The V and J genes are TRBV4-1 and TRBJ2-7; D unclear. This CDR3 has 13 residues. V lost 4 bases and J 3 bases, leaving 10 bases between the germline ends. CDR1 is MGHRA and CDR2 is YSYEKL in the germline V gene. CDR3 sequence reads: CASSPALLYEQYF. The CDR3 bases are TGCGCCAGCAGCCCAGCGCTCCTCTACGAGCAGTACTTC.

The chain couples TRBV13 to TRBJ2-7, with TRBD2 matching 11 bases. Germline lookup yields CDR1 PRHDT and CDR2 FYEKMQ (reference sequence). V was pared by 2 bases and J by 3 bases, with 3 bases of the junction left unmatched. This CDR3 has 15 residues. The CDR3 spells CASSLIAGGDYEQYF. DNA of the CDR3: TGTGCCAGCAGCTTAATAGCGGGAGGGGACTACGAGCAGTACTTC.

This chain connects TRBV27 to TRBJ2-7, with D tentatively TRBD1 or TRBD2 (5 bases each). From germline, CDR1 is MNHEY and CDR2 SMNVEV (reference sequence). The CDR3 sequence is 15 residues long. Trimming took off 2 bases at V and 7 bases at J, with 18 bases between the two ends. CDR3 DNA sequence: TGTGCCAGCAGTTTAGCTTGGACACTAGATCGGGAGCAGTACTTC. It translates to CASSLAWTLDREQYF.

The rearrangement joins TRBV11-2 to TRBJ2-1; TRBD2 matches at 10 bases. The CDR3 runs 15 residues. The V gene's germline CDR1 is SGHAT and CDR2 FQNNGV. The ends lost 5 bases at V and 8 bases at J; junction bases unmatched: 9. CDR3 sequence reads: CASSQTSGIVYEQFF. The CDR3 nucleotides are TGTGCCAGCAGCCAAACTAGCGGGATAGTCTATGAGCAGTTCTTC.

The chain joins TRBV5-6 to TRBJ2-7; 8 bases match TRBD1. V trimming: 0 bases; J trimming: 2 bases; junction bases outside the gene matches: 7. Looked up from germline, CDR1 is SGHDT and CDR2 is YYEEEE. CDR3 length equals 16 residues. For the CDR3, the DNA is TGTGCCAGCAGCTTGGACCAGGGGGCATACCCCTACGAGCAGTACTTC. It is translated as CASSLDQGAYPYEQYF.

The V call is TRBV7-3, the J call TRBJ1-6, with D perhaps matching TRBD1 (6 bases). CDR1 is SGHTA and CDR2 is FQGTGA in the germline V gene. Deletions cut 1 base from V and 10 bases from J, with 14 bases between. This CDR3 is 15 amino acids long. CDR3 DNA: TGTGCCAGCAGCTTAATGGGGGGCGGCGAGTCACCCCTCCACTTT. Translation gives CASSLMGGGESPLHF.

The chain recombines TRBV4-2 with TRBJ1-1; D uncertain. Germline-derived CDR1 and CDR2 are LGHNA and YNFKEQ. The CDR3 is 15 residues long. Trimming removed 0 bases at V and 3 bases at J, with 11 bases between. CDR3 DNA: TGTGCCAGCAGCCAAGATTGGTCAGAGCACACTGAAGCTTTCTTT. Translating gives CASSQDWSEHTEAFF.

V is TRBV5-6 and J is TRBJ2-1, with D tentatively TRBD1 (5 bases). Germline assignment: CDR1 SGHDT and CDR2 YYEEEE. This CDR3 is built from 15 residues. V was pared by 2 bases and J by 0 bases, with 9 bases between. In DNA form, the CDR3 reads TGTGCCAGCAGCTTTAGTCAGGGCTCCTACAATGAGCAGTTCTTC. Translating it yields CASSFSQGSYNEQFF. Filled out from reference TRBV5-6 and TRBJ2-1, the complete variable domain reads DAGVTQSPTHLIKTRGQQVTLRCSPKSGHDTVSWYQQALGQGPQFIFQYYEEEERQRGNFPDRFSGHQFPNYSSELNVNALLLGDSALYLCASSFSQGSYNEQFFGPGTRLTVL.

The rearrangement joins TRBV27 to TRBJ2-7; TRBD1 matches at 8 bases. Germline CDR1 is MNHEY and CDR2 is SMNVEV (reference sequence). V was pared by 5 bases and J by 5 bases, with 5 bases of the junction left unmatched. This CDR3 spans 13 amino acids. The CDR3 loop reads CASSGARGHEQYF. DNA of the CDR3: TGTGCCAGCAGTGGGGCCAGGGGGCACGAGCAGTACTTC.